This T cell receptor (beta chain) was recorded in a study of CD8+ T cells in alopecia areata. Study-wide findings and caveats: Normal-skin resident alphabeta T cells also appear among scalp sample sequences. Mice showed TCR sharing more clearly than patients did, possibly owing to HLA. Lesional scalp exceeded normal scalp in clonality, especially in alopecia totalis/universalis.

On this clone itself: Its antigen is undetermined.

PBMCs provided sorted CD4+ and CD8+ T cells. The V gene's germline CDR1 is SNHLY and CDR2 FYNNEI. The CDR3 is 11 residues long. The V and J ends lost 4 bases and 14 bases respectively, with 13 bases between them. The sequencing template was cDNA reverse transcribed from extracted RNA. Sequencing used immunoSEQ multiplex PCR; TCRdb keeps in-frame clones, though not all of them. Counted here are 120,000 or so clones, roughly two thirds occurring once; the ten biggest clones make up 2.8%. The sequencing sample was made of CD4+ T cells sorted from blood. The V call is TRBV2, the J call TRBJ2-3; the D gene is possibly TRBD2 (5 bases). The clonotype originates from a human donor in good health. CDR3 amino acids: CASSVEAATYF. As DNA, the CDR3 is TGTGCCAGCAGTGTGGAGGCGGCGACGTATTTT.